The entry below gives a single TCR beta chain sequence along with its context. Using immunoSEQ multiplex PCR, the repertoire was profiled, and TCRdb retains in-frame clones only, with some absent. The sample lists about half a million clones; roughly 88% were seen once. This specimen comes from a study of blood T cell repertoires in COVID-19. Across the whole study: In each case, the material was cDNA or gDNA derived from T cells, B-cell-depleted T cells, or PBMCs.

V lost 2 bases to trimming and J lost 2 bases, with 6 bases between them. The CDR3 runs 13 residues. Germline V gene data show CDR1 as MGHDK and CDR2 as SYGVNS. Source material: peripheral blood. This chain connects TRBV25-1 to TRBJ1-1; D not certain. The TCR was taken from a human donor in a cohort sampled during active COVID-19. As DNA, the CDR3 is TGTGCCAGCAGTGAACCGGGAAACACTGAAGCTTTCTTT. Translating it yields CASSEPGNTEAFF.